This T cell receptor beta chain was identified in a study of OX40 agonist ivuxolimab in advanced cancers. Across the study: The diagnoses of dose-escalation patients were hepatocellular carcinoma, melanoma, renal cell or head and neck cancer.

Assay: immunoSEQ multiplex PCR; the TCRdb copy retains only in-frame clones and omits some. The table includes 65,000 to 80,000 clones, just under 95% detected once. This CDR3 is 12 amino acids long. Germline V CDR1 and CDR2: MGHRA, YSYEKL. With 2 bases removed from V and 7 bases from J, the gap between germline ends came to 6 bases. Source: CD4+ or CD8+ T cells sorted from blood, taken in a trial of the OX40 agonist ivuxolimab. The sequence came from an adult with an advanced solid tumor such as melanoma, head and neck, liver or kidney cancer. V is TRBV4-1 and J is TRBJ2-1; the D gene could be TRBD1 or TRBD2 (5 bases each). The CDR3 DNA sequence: TGCGCCAGCAGCCAATGGGGGAATGAGCAGTTCTTC. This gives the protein CASSQWGNEQFF.